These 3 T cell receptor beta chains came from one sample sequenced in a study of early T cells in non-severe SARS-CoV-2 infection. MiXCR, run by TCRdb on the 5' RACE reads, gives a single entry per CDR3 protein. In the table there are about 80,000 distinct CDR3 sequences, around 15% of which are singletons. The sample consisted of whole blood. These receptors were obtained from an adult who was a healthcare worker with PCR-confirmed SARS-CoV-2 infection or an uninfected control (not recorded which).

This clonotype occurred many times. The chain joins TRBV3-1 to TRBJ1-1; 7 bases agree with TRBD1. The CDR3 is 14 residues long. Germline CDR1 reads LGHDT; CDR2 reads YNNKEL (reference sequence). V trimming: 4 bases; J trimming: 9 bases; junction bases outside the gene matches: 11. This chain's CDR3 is CASSPEQGLSKAFF. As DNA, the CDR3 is TGTGCCAGCAGCCCAGAACAGGGGCTTTCTAAAGCTTTCTTT.

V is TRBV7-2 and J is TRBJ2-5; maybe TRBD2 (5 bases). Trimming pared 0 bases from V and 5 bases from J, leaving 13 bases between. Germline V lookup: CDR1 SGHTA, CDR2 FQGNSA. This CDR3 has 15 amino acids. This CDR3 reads CASSLAWATGETQYF. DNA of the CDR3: TGTGCCAGCAGCTTAGCGTGGGCTACGGGGGAGACCCAGTACTTC.

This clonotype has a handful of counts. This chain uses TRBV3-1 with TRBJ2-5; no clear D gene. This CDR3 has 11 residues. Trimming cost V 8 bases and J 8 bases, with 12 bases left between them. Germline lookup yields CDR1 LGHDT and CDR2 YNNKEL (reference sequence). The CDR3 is CASRQIETQYF. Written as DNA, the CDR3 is TGTGCCAGCCGTCAGATTGAAACCCAGTACTTC.